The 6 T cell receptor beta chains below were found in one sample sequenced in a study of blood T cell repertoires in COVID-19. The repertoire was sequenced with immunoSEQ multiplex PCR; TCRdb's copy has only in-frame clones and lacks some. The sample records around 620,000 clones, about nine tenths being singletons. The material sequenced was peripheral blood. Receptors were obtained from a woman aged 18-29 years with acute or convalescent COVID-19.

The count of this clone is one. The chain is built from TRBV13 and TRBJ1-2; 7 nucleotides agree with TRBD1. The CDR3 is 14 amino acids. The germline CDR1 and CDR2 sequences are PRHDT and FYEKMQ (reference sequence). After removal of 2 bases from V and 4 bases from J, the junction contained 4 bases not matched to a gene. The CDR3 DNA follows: TGTGCCAGCAGCTTAATCCGGGACAGCTATGGCTACACCTTC. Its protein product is CASSLIRDSYGYTF.

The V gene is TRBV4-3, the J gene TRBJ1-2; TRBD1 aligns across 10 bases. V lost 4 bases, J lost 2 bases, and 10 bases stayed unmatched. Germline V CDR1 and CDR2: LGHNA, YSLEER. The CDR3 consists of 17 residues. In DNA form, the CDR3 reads TGCGCCAGCAGCCCTTCCCCCGGGACAGGGGTAAACTATGGCTACACCTTC. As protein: CASSPSPGTGVNYGYTF.

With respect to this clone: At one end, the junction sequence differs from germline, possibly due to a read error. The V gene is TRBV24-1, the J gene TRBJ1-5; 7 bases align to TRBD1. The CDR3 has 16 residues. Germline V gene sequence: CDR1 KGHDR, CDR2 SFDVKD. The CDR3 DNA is TGTGCCGCCAGTGATCCACGACAGGGCGGCAATCAGCCCCAGCATTTT. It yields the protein CAASDPRQGGNQPQHF.

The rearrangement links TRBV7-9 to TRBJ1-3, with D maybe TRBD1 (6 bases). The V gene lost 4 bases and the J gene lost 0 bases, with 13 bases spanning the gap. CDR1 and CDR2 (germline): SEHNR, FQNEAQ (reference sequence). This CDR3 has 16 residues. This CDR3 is CASSSQGIPSGNTIYF. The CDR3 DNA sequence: TGTGCCAGCAGCTCTCAGGGGATTCCCTCTGGAAACACCATATATTTT.

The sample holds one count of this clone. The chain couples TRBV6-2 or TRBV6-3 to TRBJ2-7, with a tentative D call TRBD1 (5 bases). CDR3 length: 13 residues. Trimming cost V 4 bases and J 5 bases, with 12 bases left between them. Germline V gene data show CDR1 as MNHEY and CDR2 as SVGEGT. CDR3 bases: TGTGCCAGCAGTTTCCTCCAAGGGGACGAGCAGTACTTC. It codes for CASSFLQGDEQYF.

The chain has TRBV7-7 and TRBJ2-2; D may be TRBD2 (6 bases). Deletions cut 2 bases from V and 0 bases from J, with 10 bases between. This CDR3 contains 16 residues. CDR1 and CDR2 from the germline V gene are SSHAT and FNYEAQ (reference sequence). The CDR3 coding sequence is TGTGCCAGCAGCTTATGGGGGGACGCGAACACCGGGGAGCTGTTTTTT. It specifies CASSLWGDANTGELFF.